The clone carrying this TCR beta chain was counted ten times or more. Its target is unknown. This entry belongs to a study of metastatic and nonmetastatic thyroid tumors. Across the study: Patients with malignant and benign thyroid disease provided blood and tumor or nodule tissue, whose repertoires were compared. Study results and limitations: Benign nodules reportedly had significantly lower TCR beta diversity than malignant thyroid tumors in blood and tumor.

Trimming stripped 3 bases from V and 6 bases from J, with 14 bases between. The CDR3 has 14 residues. Authors' data handling: Clinicopathological groups differed in CDR3, with these differences serving to build a distant-metastasis classifier for papillary thyroid cancer. MiXCR reprocessed the PCR reads for TCRdb. The V and J calls and clone size come from TCRdb's table, not from the authors' own analysis. The data hold about 10,000 clones, with approximately 31% observed a single time. No treatment of any kind had been given to any patient before thyroid surgery. Source material: tumor tissue. This TCR derives from a female donor with papillary thyroid cancer or a benign thyroid nodule (not recorded which). Some clones in this sample may be carry-over from other donors' samples. The gene calls are TRBV12-3 or TRBV12-4 and TRBJ1-1; possible D gene TRBD1, 6 bases. In nucleotides, the CDR3 is TGTGCCAGCAGTTTGACAGGTGGGTTCGCTGAAGCTTTCTTT. It yields the protein CASSLTGGFAEAFF.